The 9 T cell receptor beta chains listed next were all sequenced from one sample in a study of blood T cells in healthy people across ages (dated by TCRdb to about 2015). Library method: 5' RACE. Sequencing instrument: Illumina HiSeq 2500. A second roughly 6 to 12 cycle PCR used a sample-barcoded 5' primer and a J-beta primer mix. TCRdb handled the public reads itself, with Q25 trimming in fastp and clone calling in MiXCR, and kept productive beta chains. Duplicate CDR3 protein sequences are folded into a single record with the most common DNA and genes. Here the sample has approximately 670,000 distinct CDR3 sequences; roughly two fifths occur a single time. The top ten hold about 30% of the sample. Sequencing was performed on blood. Source of these receptors: a man at least 80 years old in good health.

This chain uses TRBV5-1 with TRBJ2-4, with D unclear. V was shortened by 0 bases and J by 3 bases, with 7 bases between the two germline ends. The CDR3 is 14 amino acids. Germline V gene data show CDR1 as SGHRS and CDR2 as YFSETQ. CDR3 nucleotide sequence: TGCGCCAGCAGCTTGGAGTACGTCAAAAACATTCAGTACTTC. Protein sequence: CASSLEYVKNIQYF.

This clonotype was seen a few times. This clone may be a read error of a much larger clone one base away. This chain uses TRBV20-1 with TRBJ2-7; D is possibly TRBD2 (6 bases). CDR1 is DFQATT and CDR2 is SNEGSKA in the germline V gene (reference sequence). Trimming left V 0 bases short and J 7 bases short, with 16 bases between. The CDR3 contains 14 residues. DNA of the CDR3: TGCAGTGCTAGAGATGCCGGGGACTCTTGGGAGCAGTACTTC. Translated: CSARDAGDSWEQYF.

Of note for this clonotype: A junction boundary mismatches the germline segment, possibly from a read error. The chain couples TRBV11-2 to TRBJ2-5; 12 nucleotides match TRBD2. Germline loops: CDR1 SGHAT, CDR2 FQNNGV. This CDR3 comprises 17 residues. The CDR3 spells CASSIDLGLAGRETQYF. The CDR3 nucleotides read TGTGCCAGCAGCATAGACCTTGGACTAGCGGGGCGGGAGACCCAGTACTTC. Supplemented by reference TRBV11-2 and TRBJ2-5, the full variable domain reads EAGVAQSPRYKIIEKRQSVAFWCNPISGHATLYWYQQILGQGPKLLIQFQNNGVVDDSQLPKDRFSAERLKGVDSTLKIQPAKLEDSAVYLCASSIDLGLAGRETQYFGPGTRLLVL.

This clonotype was seen a few times. An end of the junction differs from the germline gene, which may be a read error. The rearrangement links TRBV20-1 to TRBJ2-7; 14 bases agree with TRBD2. Germline lookup yields CDR1 DFQATT and CDR2 SNEGSKA (reference sequence). CDR3 size: 17 residues. CDR3 DNA: TGCAGTGCGAACCCGGGACTAGCGGGAGAGGGTTCCTCCGAGCAGTACTTC. Protein product: CSANPGLAGEGSSEQYF.

With regard to this clonotype: A much larger clone differs by one base, so this may be a read error. The chain links TRBV7-2 to TRBJ2-7; D is ambiguous. The end of the DNA is better explained by TRBJ2-4, so the J call may be wrong. Per the germline V gene, CDR1 is SGHTA and CDR2 is FQGNSA. CDR3 length: 15 amino acids. CDR3 coding DNA: TGTGCCAGCAGCTTAGATGGGGTGGTCAAAAACATTCAGTACTTC. This encodes CASSLDGVVKNIQYF.

This clonotype came up a few times. The J gene is TRBJ2-7, the V gene TRBV20-1; 7 nucleotides align to TRBD2. Germline CDR1 and CDR2: DFQATT and SNEGSKA (reference sequence). V lost 5 bases, J lost 3 bases, and 7 bases stayed unmatched. The CDR3 consists of 13 residues. CDR3 nucleotide sequence: TGCAGTGCTTCAAAGACTAGCAGCTACGAGCAGTACTTC. Amino acids: CSASKTSSYEQYF.

The chain joins TRBV6-2 or TRBV6-3 to TRBJ2-2; 8 bases map to TRBD1. CDR1 and CDR2 from the germline V gene are MNHEY and SVGEGT. The V and J ends lost 5 bases and 7 bases, in that order; junction bases with no gene match: 3. This CDR3 comprises 13 residues. The CDR3 nucleotides read TGTGCCAGCAGTCTGACAGGGGTCGGGGAGCTGTTTTTT. This sequence encodes CASSLTGVGELFF.

The chain uses TRBV20-1 and TRBJ2-1, with 10 positions matching TRBD2. The junction had 7 bases not matched to a gene; V was cut back by 3 bases and J by 2 bases. The germline CDR1 and CDR2 sequences are DFQATT and SNEGSKA (reference sequence). CDR3 length: 16 amino acids. DNA of the CDR3: TGCAGTGCTAGGGTAGCGGGAGGCTCACCCTACAATGAGCAGTTCTTC. Protein product: CSARVAGGSPYNEQFF.

The count of this clonotype is one. The chain employs TRBV12-3 or TRBV12-4 and TRBJ2-1, with 8 nucleotides matching TRBD1. The J call may be faulty, since TRBJ2-7 better matches the DNA end. The CDR3 length is 15 residues. The CDR3 loop reads CASSLTGAPPCEQYF. CDR3 DNA: TGTGCCAGCAGCCTGACAGGGGCGCCTCCCTGCGAGCAGTACTTC.